This entry describes one T cell receptor beta chain. Its antigen is unidentified. PCR used 60 Vbeta primers and 13 Jbeta primers. In the authors' methods: Later, an analysis found roughly 80 million unique TCR beta chains, and approximately 10 million of these were shared. Libraries were prepared by immunoSEQ multiplex PCR; TCRdb keeps only in-frame clonotypes and omits some of them. V and J calls plus clone size are reproduced from that table; the DNA served to infer D and trimming. The sample lists 180,000 or so clones, 75% to 85% seen once, with less than 1.5% in the top ten. This entry is derived from a study of cytomegalovirus exposure and HLA in healthy donors. Study observations and caveats: Most observed TCR sequences were rare, whereas some public TCRs were detected in many donors. V- and J-gene trimming of TCR beta was linked (in a later analysis) to a missense DCLRE1C variant.

CDR1 and CDR2 (germline): SGHTA, FQGNSA. V was pared by 3 bases and J by 0 bases, with 8 bases between. The CDR3 contains 14 residues. The gene calls are TRBV7-2 and TRBJ1-2; D is possibly TRBD1 (6 bases). Material: PBMCs. This TCR was recovered from a man younger than 35 in good health and CMV-seronegative. This chain's CDR3 is CASSFDRSNYGYTF. In nucleotides, the CDR3 is TGTGCCAGCAGCTTCGACAGGTCTAACTATGGCTACACCTTC.